These 20 T cell receptor beta chains share one sample of origin, sequenced in a study of T-cell reconstitution after alpha-beta-depleted transplantation in children. Unique molecular identifiers were used to barcode this TCRbeta library. TCRdb redid the calling of the PCR reads with MiXCR, one entry per CDR3 protein. The table lists around 700,000 distinct CDR3 sequences, less than 15% of them singletons, with 0.79% in the top ten. The material was PBMCs, obtained before TCRalphabeta/CD19-depleted stem cell transplant. All receptors come from a girl aged 2-10 years with congenital amegakaryocytic thrombocytopenia, due to receive a stem cell transplant.

About this clonotype itself: A far larger clone is off by one base, so a read error is likely. The chain links TRBV4-1 to TRBJ1-1, with 9 bases that match TRBD1. Germline CDR1 MGHRA, CDR2 YSYEKL. The CDR3 consists of 13 residues. CDR3 protein: CASSRTGDTGAFF. CDR3 nucleotide sequence: TGCGCCAGCAGCAGGACAGGGGACACTGGAGCTTTCTTT.

About this clonotype: Given a much more abundant clone one base away, this may be a read error. The conserved closing phenylalanine or tryptophan is absent in this CDR3, likely reflecting a read error. The chain joins TRBV28 to TRBJ2-1; D is undetermined. Germline lookup yields CDR1 MDHEN and CDR2 SYDVKM. This CDR3 spans 12 amino acids. The V gene lost 5 bases and the J gene lost 12 bases, with 14 bases spanning the gap. The CDR3 bases are TGTGCCAGCAGTCCCGACCGGCCTGGGCAGTTCCTC. As protein: CASSPDRPGQFL.

This clonotype was seen many times. This rearrangement joins TRBV28 to TRBJ2-1, with 9 bases that match TRBD1. This CDR3 is 15 amino acids long. V lost 9 bases and J lost 5; bases outside the gene matches: 11. CDR1 is MDHEN and CDR2 is SYDVKM in the germline V gene. The CDR3 spells CASLTYRGQDNEQFF. The CDR3 nucleotides are TGTGCCAGTCTTACCTACAGGGGGCAGGACAATGAGCAGTTCTTC. Full variable domain (rest looked up from reference TRBV28 and TRBJ2-1): DVKVTQSSRYLVKRTGEKVFLECVQDMDHENMFWYRQDPGLGLRLIYFSYDVKMKEKGDIPEGYSVSREKKERFSLILESASTNQTSMYLCASLTYRGQDNEQFFGPGTRLTVL.

This clonotype has ten or more counts. The J gene is TRBJ2-5, the V gene TRBV5-1, with D uncertain. Germline loops: CDR1 SGHRS, CDR2 YFSETQ. The CDR3 consists of 12 residues. The ends were cut back, 4 bases at V and 1 base at J, with 5 bases in the middle. The CDR3 nucleotides read TGCGCCAGCAGCACCTTCCAAGAGACCCAGTACTTC. It codes for CASSTFQETQYF.

The V gene is TRBV7-9, the J gene TRBJ1-2; D is uncertain. Germline CDR1 is SEHNR and CDR2 is FQNEAQ (reference sequence). The CDR3 length is 15 residues. V lost 3 bases to trimming and J lost 1 base, with 12 bases between them. The CDR3 reads CASSLRGSHNYGYTF. The CDR3 bases are TGTGCCAGCAGCTTGAGAGGCAGTCATAACTATGGCTACACCTTC.

This clonotype was counted at least ten times. The rearrangement uses TRBV9 and TRBJ2-1; 7 bases line up with TRBD2. The CDR3 consists of 15 residues. In germline, CDR1 is SGDLS, CDR2 YYNGEE. The junction had 5 bases not matched to a gene; V was cut back by 2 bases and J by 3 bases. The CDR3 nucleotides read TGTGCCAGCAGCGTGTCCGAGCGGGGCTACAATGAGCAGTTCTTC. Protein: CASSVSERGYNEQFF.

This clonotype appeared many times. V usage is TRBV7-8 and J usage is TRBJ2-2, with D perhaps TRBD1 (6 bases). Germline V lookup: CDR1 SGHVS, CDR2 FQNEAQ. Trimming removed 6 bases at V and 6 bases at J, with 23 bases between. There are 17 residues in the CDR3. CDR3 bases: TGTGCCAGCAGGCAACCTACCGGGACACTTCGCCCCGGGGAGCTGTTTTTT. It translates to CASRQPTGTLRPGELFF.

The rearrangement uses TRBV20-1 and TRBJ2-7; the D is unclear. Germline CDR1 is DFQATT and CDR2 is SNEGSKA (reference sequence). CDR3 length: 13 amino acids. Trimming removed 3 bases at V and 3 bases at J, with 12 bases between. Written as DNA, the CDR3 is TGCAGTGCTAGTGGGCAGGAAGTCTACGAGCAGTACTTC. Encoded protein: CSASGQEVYEQYF.

This clonotype was seen many times. The V call is TRBV12-5, the J call TRBJ1-1, with 8 bases aligning to TRBD1. Looked up from germline, CDR1 is LGHNT and CDR2 is FRNRAP. Losses at the gene ends were 2 bases for V and 9 bases for J; bases not matched to a gene: 5. CDR3 length: 13 residues. CDR3 loop: CASGLPRTGKAFF. CDR3 nucleotide sequence: TGTGCTAGTGGTTTGCCGAGGACAGGGAAAGCTTTCTTT.

The V and J genes are TRBV12-3 or TRBV12-4 and TRBJ2-2; D is unclear. The CDR3 has 15 residues. The V gene lost 4 bases and the J gene lost 3 bases, with 12 bases spanning the gap. The CDR3 here is CASSSVLVHTGELFF. CDR3 nucleotide sequence: TGTGCCAGCAGTTCCGTCCTGGTCCACACCGGGGAGCTGTTTTTT.

In its sample, this clonotype was seen many times. The gene calls are TRBV20-1 and TRBJ2-7, with TRBD1 matching 8 bases. V was clipped by 1 base and J by 6 bases; unmatched bases: 5. The CDR3 is 13 amino acids. The germline CDR1 and CDR2 sequences are DFQATT and SNEGSKA (reference sequence). CDR3 nucleotide sequence: TGCAGTGCTAGAGTTCCAGGGACAGGCGAGCAGTACTTC. Protein product: CSARVPGTGEQYF.

In this sample, this clonotype turned up once. A single base is all that separates this from a far larger clone, so a read error is likely. This chain connects TRBV29-1 to TRBJ1-1; 7 bases match TRBD1. CDR1 and CDR2 from the germline V gene are SQVTM and ANQGSEA. The length of the CDR3 is 12 residues. The J segment lost 4 bases and the V segment lost 8 bases, leaving 7 bases of the junction unmatched. The CDR3 nucleotides read TGCAGCCCCCGGACAGGCGGCACTGAAGCTTTCTTT. It specifies CSPRTGGTEAFF. Full variable domain (rest looked up from reference TRBV29-1 and TRBJ1-1): SAVISQKPSRDICQRGTSLTIQCQVDSQVTMMFWYRQQPGQSLTLIATANQGSEATYESGFVIDKFPISRPNLTFSTLTVSNMSPEDSSIYLCSPRTGGTEAFFGQGTRLTVV.

This clonotype showed up many times. The CDR3 bases are TGCAGTGCTTGGACTAGCGACAACTACGAGCAGTACTTC. As protein: CSAWTSDNYEQYF. The V and J genes are TRBV20-1 and TRBJ2-7, with 9 bases identical to TRBD2. Germline lookup yields CDR1 DFQATT and CDR2 SNEGSKA (reference sequence). The length of the CDR3 is 13 residues. V gave up 5 bases and J gave up 3 bases; unmatched junction bases: 5.

This chain links TRBV28 with TRBJ2-3; TRBD2 aligns across 8 bases. From germline, CDR1 is MDHEN and CDR2 SYDVKM. V dropped 6 bases and J dropped 5; count of bases not matched to a gene: 13. This CDR3 comprises 16 residues. CDR3 coding DNA: TGTGCCAGCAGAGCCGGGACTAGGGTTGTGGTAGATACGCAGTATTTT. This encodes CASRAGTRVVVDTQYF.

This clonotype has ten or more counts. V is TRBV6-5 and J is TRBJ2-5; 8 nucleotides match TRBD2. Unmatched junction bases numbered 11, after V lost 0 bases and J lost 5 bases. The CDR3 has 17 residues. Per germline, CDR1 MNHEY and CDR2 SVGAGI. The CDR3 is CASSYSRGGRRGETQYF. Written as DNA, the CDR3 is TGTGCCAGCAGTTACTCGAGGGGCGGGAGGAGAGGGGAGACCCAGTACTTC.

A word on this clonotype: A much larger clone differs from this one at a single base, so this may be a read error. This CDR3 is missing its conserved last phenylalanine or tryptophan, likely due to a read error. The chain has TRBV3-1 and TRBJ2-2; the D gene is possibly TRBD1 (6 bases). This CDR3 contains 15 residues. V was cut by 6 bases and J by 4 bases, with 15 bases left in between. The germline V gene has CDR1 LGHDT and CDR2 YNNKEL (reference sequence). CDR3 residues: CASSRTARITGELFL. The CDR3 DNA sequence: TGTGCCAGCAGTCGGACAGCTAGAATCACCGGGGAGCTGTTTCTT.

This clonotype was observed a few times. This chain uses TRBV7-9 with TRBJ2-2; 11 bases match TRBD2. The germline gives CDR1 SEHNR, CDR2 FQNEAQ (reference sequence). This CDR3 is built from 15 residues. J was trimmed by 6 bases and V by 6 bases; bases with no gene match: 6. CDR3: CASRTSGSLSGELFF. In nucleotides, the CDR3 is TGTGCCAGCAGAACTAGCGGGAGCTTGTCCGGGGAGCTGTTTTTT.

V usage is TRBV28 and J usage is TRBJ2-6; D not certain. V gave up 11 bases and J gave up 0 bases, with 5 bases separating them. The CDR3 totals 12 residues. Germline loops: CDR1 MDHEN, CDR2 SYDVKM. CDR3 in DNA: TGTGCCGGAAACTCTGGGGCCAACGTCCTGACTTTC. It codes for CAGNSGANVLTF.

J is TRBJ2-3 and V is TRBV5-1, with TRBD1 matching 9 bases. The CDR3 sequence is 16 residues long. V shed 4 bases, J shed 5 bases, and the junction held 11 bases outside the gene matches. The germline gives CDR1 SGHRS, CDR2 YFSETQ. The CDR3 is CASSDRGQGRGDTQYF. The CDR3 DNA reads as TGCGCCAGCAGCGACCGAGGACAGGGGAGGGGAGATACGCAGTATTTT.

This chain uses TRBV29-1 with TRBJ2-7, with D perhaps matching TRBD2 (6 bases). The V gene lost 7 bases and the J gene lost 3 bases, with 22 bases spanning the gap. CDR3 length: 15 amino acids. Germline-derived CDR1 and CDR2 are SQVTM and ANQGSEA. CDR3 sequence: CSATNQWRGFYEQYF. DNA for the CDR3: TGCAGCGCTACAAACCAATGGAGGGGATTCTACGAGCAGTACTTC.